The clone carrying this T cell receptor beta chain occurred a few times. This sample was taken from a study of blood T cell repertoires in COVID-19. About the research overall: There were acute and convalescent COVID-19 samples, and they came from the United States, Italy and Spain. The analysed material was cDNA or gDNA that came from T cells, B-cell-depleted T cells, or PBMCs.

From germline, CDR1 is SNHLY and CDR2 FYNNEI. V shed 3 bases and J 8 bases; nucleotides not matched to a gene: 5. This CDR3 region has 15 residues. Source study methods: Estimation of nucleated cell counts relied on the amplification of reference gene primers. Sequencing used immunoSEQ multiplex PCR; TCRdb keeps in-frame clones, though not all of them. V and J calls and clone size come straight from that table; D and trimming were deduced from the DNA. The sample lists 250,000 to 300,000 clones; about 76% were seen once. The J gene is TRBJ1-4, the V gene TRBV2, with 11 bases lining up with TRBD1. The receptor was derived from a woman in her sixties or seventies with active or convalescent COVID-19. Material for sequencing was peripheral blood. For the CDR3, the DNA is TGTGCCAGCAGTGACTTGGACAGGGGGCGGGAAAAACTGTTTTTT. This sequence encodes CASSDLDRGREKLFF.